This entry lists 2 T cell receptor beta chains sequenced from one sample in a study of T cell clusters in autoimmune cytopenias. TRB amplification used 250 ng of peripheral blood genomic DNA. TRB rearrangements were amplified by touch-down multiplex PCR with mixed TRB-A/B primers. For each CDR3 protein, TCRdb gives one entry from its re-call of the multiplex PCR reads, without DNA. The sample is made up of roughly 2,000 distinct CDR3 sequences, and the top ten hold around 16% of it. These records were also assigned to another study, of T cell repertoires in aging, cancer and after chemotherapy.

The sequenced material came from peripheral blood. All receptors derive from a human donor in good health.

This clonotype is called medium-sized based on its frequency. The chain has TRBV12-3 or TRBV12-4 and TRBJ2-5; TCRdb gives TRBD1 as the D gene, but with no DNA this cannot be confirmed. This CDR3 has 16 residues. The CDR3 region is CASSLGTGGSEETQYF.

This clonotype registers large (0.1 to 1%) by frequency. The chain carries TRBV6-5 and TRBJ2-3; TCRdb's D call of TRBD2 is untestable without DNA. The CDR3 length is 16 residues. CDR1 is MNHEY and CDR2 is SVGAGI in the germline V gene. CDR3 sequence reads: CASSGTSGGAYNTQYF.